This T cell receptor beta chain was identified in a study of T cell repertoires in aging, cancer and after chemotherapy. Study information: Glioblastoma patients receiving temozolomide-based therapy gave paired samples before and after chemotherapy. Study-level findings and limits: Untreated cancer patients had significantly lower blood TCR diversity than age-matched healthy donors. Immunological memory after chemotherapy cannot be judged from the repertoire data.

A mixed TRB-A/B primer pool amplified rearranged TRB by multiplex touch-down PCR. In TCRdb, the multiplex PCR reads were re-called with MiXCR into one record per CDR3 protein. This sample carries 2,000 or so distinct CDR3 sequences, about 33% of them seen once, and the ten largest clones take roughly 70%. A note on this clonotype: The antigen is unknown.

TCR beta rearrangements were amplified from peripheral blood genomic DNA. This clonotype was sampled from a human donor with a solid tumor. The sequencing input was blood.

CDR3 in DNA: TGTGCCAGCAGCACTAGGGGGGTTGAGCAGTTCTTC. Amino acid sequence: CASSTRGVEQFF. The gene calls are TRBV11-3 and TRBJ2-1; D is perhaps TRBD1 or TRBD2 (6 bases each). The CDR3 runs to 12 residues. V gave up 5 bases and J gave up 9 bases, with 11 bases separating them. The germline gives CDR1 SGHNT, CDR2 YENEEA.